Each of the 26 T cell receptor beta chains below was sequenced from the same sample in a study of blood T cell repertoires in COVID-19. The protocol was immunoSEQ multiplex PCR, while the TCRdb copy is restricted to in-frame clones and leaves out a portion. The profile covers under 300,000 clones, with roughly 86% appearing a single time and under 2.5% taken by the ten largest. The sample consisted of PBMCs or T cells enriched from blood (not recorded which). Receptors originate from a woman aged 60 to 75 who had recovered from COVID-19.

The chain carries TRBV7-2 and TRBJ2-1; 9 bases map to TRBD2. CDR1 is SGHTA, CDR2 FQGNSA, per germline. There are 16 residues in the CDR3. Trimming took 1 base from V and 6 from J; bases not matched to a gene: 7. CDR3 bases: TGTGCCAGCAGCTTAGGATCGTTGACTAGCGGCAATGAGCAGTTCTTC. Its translation is CASSLGSLTSGNEQFF.

The chain couples TRBV5-1 to TRBJ1-5, with TRBD1 identical over 9 bases. This CDR3 is 15 amino acids long. Trimming at V came to 1 base and at J to 2 bases, leaving 1 base not matched to a gene. CDR1 and CDR2 from the germline V gene are SGHRS and YFSETQ. In DNA, the CDR3 is TGCGCCAGCAGCTTGACAGGGGGCCGCAATCAGCCCCAGCATTTT. Protein sequence: CASSLTGGRNQPQHF. The entire variable domain, with the rest obtained from reference TRBV5-1 and TRBJ1-5, is as follows: KAGVTQTPRYLIKTRGQQVTLSCSPISGHRSVSWYQQTPGQGLQFLFEYFSETQRNKGNFPGRFSGRQFSNSRSEMNVSTLELGDSALYLCASSLTGGRNQPQHFGDGTRLSIL.

The rearrangement uses TRBV10-3 and TRBJ1-4; possibly TRBD1 for D (5 bases). Germline lookup yields CDR1 ENHRY and CDR2 SYGVKD. V dropped 5 bases and J dropped 7 bases, with 14 bases sitting between them. This CDR3 comprises 14 residues. The CDR3 DNA follows: TGTGCCATCAGTCTGGGGGGAGAGAGTGAAAAACTGTTTTTT. This gives the protein CAISLGGESEKLFF.

The V gene is TRBV7-9, the J gene TRBJ2-7, with TRBD1 as a possible D gene (6 bases). This CDR3 comprises 14 residues. The germline CDR1 and CDR2 sequences are SEHNR and FQNEAQ (reference sequence). V lost 1 base, J lost 6 bases, and 13 bases lay in between. CDR3 coding DNA: TGTGCCAGCAGCTTAGAGCGGCTAGGGGGCGAGCAGTACTTC. Encoded protein: CASSLERLGGEQYF.

The rearrangement uses TRBV27 and TRBJ2-7; D possibly corresponds to TRBD1 (6 bases). This CDR3 is 14 amino acids long. Germline values: CDR1 MNHEY, CDR2 SMNVEV (reference sequence). Trimming took 5 bases from V and 3 from J, leaving 14 bases between them. The CDR3 DNA sequence: TGTGCCAGCAGTCCAACGGACAGCTTCTACGAGCAGTACTTC. This codes for CASSPTDSFYEQYF.

The V gene is TRBV4-2, the J gene TRBJ2-7, with D perhaps TRBD2 (7 bases). Looked up from germline, CDR1 is LGHNA and CDR2 is YNFKEQ. The CDR3 runs 17 residues. Trimming took off 0 bases at V and 2 bases at J, with 17 bases between the two ends. DNA for the CDR3: TGTGCCAGCAGCCAAGATCAAGGGGGGGCGCCCCCCTACGAGCAGTACTTC. Residues: CASSQDQGGAPPYEQYF.

This chain uses TRBV28 with TRBJ2-1; 10 nucleotides line up with TRBD1. Germline lookup yields CDR1 MDHEN and CDR2 SYDVKM. This CDR3 contains 15 residues. The V segment lost 7 bases and the J segment 4 bases; nucleotides outside the gene matches: 7. CDR3 sequence reads: CASTTGQGKYNEQFF. The CDR3 nucleotides read TGTGCCAGCACTACGGGACAGGGGAAATACAATGAGCAGTTCTTC.

V usage is TRBV9 and J usage is TRBJ2-1, with D tentatively TRBD2 (7 bases). CDR3 length: 18 amino acids. Trimming left V 7 bases short and J 7 bases short, with 30 bases between. Germline loops: CDR1 SGDLS, CDR2 YYNGEE. In DNA, the CDR3 is TGTGCCAGCCGCGGCGGGGCCAGTGTTGGGAGGGGGGAAAATGAGCAGTTCTTC. Amino acid sequence: CASRGGASVGRGENEQFF. Full variable domain (outside the CDR3, taken from reference TRBV9 and TRBJ2-1): DSGVTQTPKHLITATGQRVTLRCSPRSGDLSVYWYQQSLDQGLQFLIQYYNGEERAKGNILERFSAQQFPDLHSELNLSSLELGDSALYFCASRGGASVGRGENEQFFGPGTRLTVL.

J is TRBJ1-3 and V is TRBV4-1, with a tentative D call TRBD1 (5 bases). Trimming left V 4 bases short and J 1 base short, with 11 bases between. Germline CDR1 and CDR2: MGHRA and YSYEKL. CDR3 length equals 15 residues. Here the CDR3 DNA reads TGCGCCAGCAGCCCTCAAAGGGGATCTGGAAACACCATATATTTT. Amino acids: CASSPQRGSGNTIYF.

The genes are TRBV10-3 and TRBJ2-3, with 10 bases aligning to TRBD1. V lost 6 bases and J lost 5; bases outside the gene matches: 5. In germline, CDR1 is ENHRY, CDR2 SYGVKD. This CDR3 region has 14 residues. In DNA form, the CDR3 reads TGTGCCATCAGCCGGGACAGGGGCAAAGATACGCAGTATTTT. Amino acid sequence: CAISRDRGKDTQYF.

The chain recombines TRBV28 with TRBJ1-4; D is perhaps TRBD1 (6 bases). Germline CDR1 and CDR2: MDHEN and SYDVKM. Trimming took 5 bases from V and 8 from J, leaving 18 bases between them. This CDR3 is 15 amino acids long. In DNA form, the CDR3 reads TGTGCCAGCAGTAAGACAGGTACGGCTGGAGAAAAACTGTTTTTT. This gives the protein CASSKTGTAGEKLFF.

The chain links TRBV5-1 to TRBJ2-7, with 8 positions matching TRBD2. V was clipped by 0 bases and J by 12 bases; unmatched bases: 8. Germline-derived CDR1 and CDR2 are SGHRS and YFSETQ. The CDR3 runs 13 residues. The CDR3 spells CASSLAGGLETYF. The CDR3, as DNA: TGCGCCAGCAGCTTGGCCGGGGGACTAGAAACGTACTTC.

Points on this clone: The sample holds other DNA sequences that translate to the same CDR3. The rearrangement links TRBV5-1 to TRBJ1-2; TRBD1 matches at 7 bases. In germline, CDR1 is SGHRS, CDR2 YFSETQ. The CDR3 sequence is 13 residues long. Trimming cost V 0 bases and J 7 bases; bases outside gene matches: 3. This chain's CDR3 is CASSLGQGSGYTF. The CDR3, as DNA: TGCGCCAGCAGCTTGGGACAGGGCTCTGGCTACACCTTC.

The gene calls are TRBV10-1 and TRBJ1-2; 10 bases line up with TRBD1. The germline CDR1 and CDR2 sequences are WNHNN and SYGVQD (reference sequence). V was clipped by 2 bases and J by 10 bases; unmatched bases: 10. This CDR3 region has 15 residues. The CDR3 loop is CASSEIRTGGNYYTF. Written as DNA, the CDR3 is TGCGCCAGCAGTGAGATAAGGACAGGGGGAAACTACTACACCTTC.

The chain links TRBV12-5 to TRBJ1-1; tentatively, D is TRBD1 (6 bases). This CDR3 spans 17 amino acids. In germline, CDR1 is LGHNT, CDR2 FRNRAP. Between the trimmed V and J ends, which lost 0 bases and 4 bases, there was a span of 18 bases. In DNA, the CDR3 is TGTGCTAGTGGTTTGGTAACACTACGGGACAAGCCCACTGAAGCTTTCTTT. It is translated as CASGLVTLRDKPTEAFF.

The chain joins TRBV28 to TRBJ2-5, with unresolved D. The CDR3 has 14 amino acids. V was shortened by 1 base and J by 2 bases, with 8 bases between the two germline ends. Looked up from germline, CDR1 is MDHEN and CDR2 is SYDVKM. In nucleotides, the CDR3 is TGTGCCAGCAGTTTATCGGCAGCGCAAGAGACCCAGTACTTC. Its translation is CASSLSAAQETQYF.

The chain uses TRBV30 and TRBJ2-7, with 9 bases lining up with TRBD2. CDR3 length equals 13 residues. Germline loops: CDR1 GTSNPN, CDR2 SVGIG (reference sequence). Trimming took 4 bases from V and 3 from J; bases not matched to a gene: 4. The DNA for the CDR3 is TGTGCCTGGAATGCGGGAGGGATCTACGAGCAGTACTTC. This encodes CAWNAGGIYEQYF.

The V and J genes are TRBV7-9 and TRBJ1-1; no clear D. Germline V gene lookup returns CDR1 SEHNR and CDR2 FQNEAQ (reference sequence). The CDR3 length is 14 residues. Trimming cost V 5 bases and J 5 bases, with 15 bases left between them. CDR3 DNA: TGTGCCAGCAGCCGGGCGGGGTCCTTGACTGAAGCTTTCTTT. Protein sequence: CASSRAGSLTEAFF.

In its sample, this clone was seen once. The chain is built from TRBV6-5 and TRBJ2-1; 7 bases match TRBD2. Germline V gene lookup returns CDR1 MNHEY and CDR2 SVGAGI. This CDR3 region has 14 residues. Trimming removed 5 bases from V and 6 bases from J; junction bases left unmatched: 7. In DNA form, the CDR3 reads TGTGCCAGCAGTCCACTAGCGCTCTCCAATGAGCAGTTCTTC. It encodes CASSPLALSNEQFF.

This sequence joins TRBV12-3 or TRBV12-4 and TRBJ2-7; D uncertain. CDR3 size: 12 residues. V was clipped by 10 bases and J by 4 bases, with 14 bases between them. The CDR3 loop reads CATPGLTYEQYF. The DNA for the CDR3 is TGTGCCACTCCTGGGCTAACGTACGAGCAGTACTTC.

The chain carries TRBV14 and TRBJ1-6; D ambiguous. V lost 0 bases to trimming and J lost 8 bases, with 11 bases between them. The length of the CDR3 is 15 residues. Germline values: CDR1 SGHDN, CDR2 FVKESK. This CDR3 is CASSQDFAGDSPLHF. The CDR3 DNA is TGTGCCAGCAGCCAAGACTTCGCGGGCGATTCACCCCTCCACTTT.

V and J are TRBV5-1 and TRBJ2-3; 11 bases line up with TRBD2. V gave up 6 bases and J gave up 5 bases; unmatched junction bases: 14. The CDR3 sequence is 17 residues long. CDR1 SGHRS and CDR2 YFSETQ come from the germline V gene. The CDR3 here is CASTLAGVALQGDTQYF. The CDR3 DNA reads TGCGCCAGCACACTAGCGGGAGTCGCTCTTCAGGGAGATACGCAGTATTTT. Full variable domain (remainder filled in from reference TRBV5-1 and TRBJ2-3): KAGVTQTPRYLIKTRGQQVTLSCSPISGHRSVSWYQQTPGQGLQFLFEYFSETQRNKGNFPGRFSGRQFSNSRSEMNVSTLELGDSALYLCASTLAGVALQGDTQYFGPGTRLTVL.

This rearrangement joins TRBV11-1 to TRBJ2-1; 8 nucleotides align to TRBD2. Unmatched junction bases numbered 8, after V lost 5 bases and J lost 8 bases. Per the germline V gene, CDR1 is SGHAT and CDR2 is FQDESV (reference sequence). This CDR3 spans 14 amino acids. This CDR3 reads CASSPGLARDEQFF. The CDR3 DNA reads TGTGCCAGCAGCCCCGGACTAGCAAGGGATGAGCAGTTCTTC.

V gene TRBV10-3 combines with J gene TRBJ2-1, with 9 bases fitting TRBD2. Looked up from germline, CDR1 is ENHRY and CDR2 is SYGVKD. V was pared by 11 bases and J by 6 bases, with 14 bases of the junction left unmatched. The CDR3 has 15 residues. The CDR3 DNA is TGTGCCGTCACCCCAGGTAGCGGGAGACCCAATGAGCAGTTCTTC. Translated, it gives CAVTPGSGRPNEQFF.

The rearrangement uses TRBV7-3 and TRBJ2-5; TRBD2 aligns across 11 bases. The CDR3 has 14 amino acids. The junction had 1 base not matched to a gene; V was cut back by 5 bases and J by 2 bases. Germline loops: CDR1 SGHTA, CDR2 FQGTGA. CDR3 DNA: TGTGCCAGCAGCCCTAGCGGGGGGCAAGAGACCCAGTACTTC. This translates into CASSPSGGQETQYF.

For this clone: The identical CDR3 is also encoded by other nucleotide sequences in the sample. This chain uses TRBV28 with TRBJ2-7; TRBD1 might be the D (6 bases). CDR3 length: 13 residues. The germline gives CDR1 MDHEN, CDR2 SYDVKM. The V end lost 6 bases, the J end lost 2 bases, and 11 bases lay between the germline ends. The CDR3 spells CASRPGQTYEQYF. CDR3 coding DNA: TGTGCCAGCAGGCCTGGACAGACCTACGAGCAGTACTTC. Using reference TRBV28 and TRBJ2-7 for the parts outside the CDR3, the full variable domain is DVKVTQSSRYLVKRTGEKVFLECVQDMDHENMFWYRQDPGLGLRLIYFSYDVKMKEKGDIPEGYSVSREKKERFSLILESASTNQTSMYLCASRPGQTYEQYFGPGTRLTVT.